This TCR beta chain is drawn from a study of cytomegalovirus exposure and HLA in healthy donors (dated by TCRdb to about 2017). For the wider study: An earlier analysis of 550 to 700 of the donors reported more than 250 Gb of sequence data and some 100 million unique TCR beta sequences from 150 million to 200 million T cells. To study patterns of TCR occurrence, a later analysis re-analyzed previously published TCR beta repertoires from around 700 donors and added high-resolution HLA genotyping. The study profiled the T cell repertoires of under 700 subjects by immunosequencing and related them to cytomegalovirus serostatus. Rather than using new phenotypic data, the later analysis identified candidate immune exposures from TCR beta sequences and from how often those sequences occurred across donors. Roughly 5 DR-DQ haplotypes were handled as single units for association and clustering, since linkage in the cohort was strong. The study aimed to test whether cataloging public T cell receptors could reveal signatures of past pathogen exposure. To predict cytomegalovirus infection status, the study combined high-throughput TCR immunosequencing, statistical association of individual TCRs with disease status, and machine learning. In a later genetic analysis, genome-wide SNP genotypes for about three fifths of the 666 donors were used, and that subset was treated as a discovery cohort. Both class I and class II loci were covered by HLA typing, at four-digit resolution. Along with the roughly 670-subject first cohort, a separate validation cohort of 120 different subjects was used. The number of typed donors differed by locus: 629-630 for A, B, C, DRB1 and DQB1; 500 to 550 for DQA1; fewer than 610 for DPA1; and approximately 450 for DPB1. An early release that covered roughly 600 HLA-typed donors contained approximately 300 gigabases of sequencing data and roughly 84 million unique TCR sequences. Of the roughly 400 genotyped donors, 81% fell in the genetic ancestry cluster associated with self-reported Caucasian donors. Donor age, sex, ethnicity and CMV serostatus were compiled alongside the repertoire data. Among roughly 400 genotyped donors of the cohort, an average of around 250,000 unique TCR beta nucleotide sequences was sequenced per donor, of which approximately 19% were non-productive. To decide whether each TCR beta V gene segment behaved as functional or pseudogenic, an earlier analysis of some 540 of the donors relied on high-throughput TCR beta sequencing. Every repertoire in the discovery cohort had been generated on one and the same sequencing platform.

A word on this clone: The specificity of this receptor is unknown. The record has no base qualities; no much larger clone is one base away.

The CDR3 sequence holds 12 residues, the cysteine and phenylalanine included. The read is trimmed to its CDR3 DNA, 36 bases read in frame from base 1. The germline V gene yields SQVTM for CDR1 and ANQGSEA for CDR2. The junction carries 13 bases between V and J, which are trimmed by 6 bases and 4 bases respectively. The research as a whole found: The classifier was reported to diagnose cytomegalovirus status with high specificity and sensitivity in both the original and validation cohorts. At a false discovery rate of 0.05, a later analysis linked 15,000 to 20,000 TCR beta sequences to specific HLA alleles. Strong co-occurrence of HLA alleles, especially DR and DQ, made assigning TCR associations to individual alleles difficult. The authors suggested that the approach could potentially be generalized to other disease states and immunological phenotypes. Immune exposure information for the cohort was limited to CMV serostatus. Some IMGT-functional V segments, including TRBV6-2 and TRBV6-3, could not be told apart with the 87-base-pair reads, so those segments were excluded. An association between a missense DCLRE1C variant and V-gene and J-gene trimming of TCR beta chains was found in a later genetic analysis and replicated in an independent cohort. Correlated functional status among segregating V segments might reflect linkage disequilibrium, but an unknown experimental factor could not be ruled out. A cluster of highly shared sequence variants was judged likely to be a technical artifact of the sequencing pipeline. Because HLA typing was unavailable for some donors at each locus, only the typed subset was used in association tests. In this cohort, only TCR beta chains were sequenced, and detectable features were limited by the absence of alpha or paired-chain data. In vitro tests confirmed that a few of the cytomegalovirus-associated TCR beta chains recognize cytomegalovirus antigens. In an earlier analysis of some 550 of the donors, most TCR beta V segments were observed in productive rearrangements about 87% or about 30% of the time, broadly matching IMGT annotations. Roughly uniform sequencing depth across donors was assumed in presence/absence analyses, although this assumption may not hold. In a later analysis, HLA-associated TCR beta chains were found to be more clonally expanded and to have lower generation probabilities than equally common non-associated chains. While some public TCRs were present in many individuals, most TCR sequences turned up only very rarely across donors. In a later genetic analysis, fewer N-insertions in productive TCRs were reported among donors in an Asian-associated ancestry cluster than the 666-donor mean. According to a later analysis, parvovirus B19, influenza, CMV and Epstein-Barr virus appeared linked to several top co-occurrence clusters. Most CMV-associated TCR beta chains appeared to be HLA-restricted in a later analysis, and the HLA associations seemed to be driven largely by CMV exposure. The earlier analysis of about 600 of the donors excluded some 16 rarely observed V segments, including chromosome 9 orphons, because counts were too low. The study gave a list of 150 to 200 TCR beta chains associated with cytomegalovirus. A further reported finding was that TCR beta sequences accurately predicted the HLA-A and HLA-B alleles for most subjects in the first cohort. In a later analysis, the rate of TCR association differed among HLA loci, with DRB1 alleles having the most associated TCRs and HLA-C alleles having the fewest.

Receptors were amplified or captured by the immunoSEQ multiplex PCR assay. The multiplex PCR relied on a mix of 60 forward primers for TCR Vbeta segments and 13 reverse primers for TCR Jbeta segments. Amplification of the CDR3 region of rearranged TCR beta genes was performed with a multiplex PCR assay on genomic DNA. On the Illumina HiSeq System, the amplified TCR beta libraries were sequenced as 87-base-pair reads. In the source study's methods: A later analysis tallied roughly 78 million unique TCR beta chains across the 666 repertoires, and approximately 11 million of those chains were shared by two or more donors. Raw reads were error-corrected and collapsed into unique sequences with a nearest-neighbor algorithm that merged closely related sequences to remove PCR and sequencing errors. CDR3 sequences were aligned to IMGT reference sequences to assign V, D and J gene segments. Each retained sequence needed at least a six-nucleotide match to both a V gene segment and a J gene segment. A rearrangement was called productive if the CDR3 had no stop codons and remained in frame with V and J, and every other rearrangement was called non-productive. CDR3 was defined according to IMGT convention as the region running from the second conserved V-encoded cysteine to the conserved J-encoded phenylalanine. The earlier analysis of 587 of the donors excluded sequences that lacked an unambiguous match to a single V gene segment. An earlier analysis of 500 to 600 of the donors classified V segments as functional when productive rearrangements were above 56.7% and as segregating when the standard deviation between donors was above 5%. A statistical classification framework was built to diagnose cytomegalovirus status from the catalog of TCR beta chain sequences. V and J gene assignment, in a later analysis, came from comparing TCR nucleotide sequences with IMGT/GENE-DB human TR gene sequences. A later analysis assigned CDR3 sequences and most-parsimonious VDJ recombination scenarios with the TCRdist pipeline. A later analysis defined each TCR beta chain by its CDR3 amino acid sequence plus V-gene family, and excluded reads lacking a unique V-gene family. A later analysis removed 500 to 650 highly shared, low-generation-probability nucleotide sequences to deal with suspected cross-contamination and a sequencing artifact. In a later analysis, a clonal expansion index for each public chain was calculated from normalized within-repertoire ranks of inferred template counts. A later analysis computed generation probabilities with a VDJ recombination model fitted to out-of-frame rearrangements, and checked the results against IGoR. In a later analysis, TCR-TCR, TCR-HLA and TCR-CMV co-occurrence was scored with hypergeometric tests, and a repertoire-size bias correction was applied to TCR pairs. In a later analysis, false discovery rates were estimated by permuting HLA or CMV assignments 20 times. A later analysis grouped co-occurring TCRs with DBSCAN, adding TCRdist sequence similarity when clustering within HLA-allele-positive subsets. Repertoires with fewer than 30,000 or more than 120,000 public chains were left out of co-occurrence clustering, as were five repertoires with anomalous nucleotide sharing. This immuneACCESS table, as held by TCRdb, lists in-frame sequences with V and J called but not all clones. Of the missing ones, under half trace to an unresolved V gene in checked studies; the others have no known cause. V and J calls and clone size are given by that table; D and trimming were obtained from the DNA. The table for this sample lists 150,000 to 200,000 clones; roughly four fifths of them were counted only once. Jointly, the top ten make up about 1.9% of the sample.

In total, about 650 healthy bone marrow donors made up the cohort. At the time of sampling, all cohort members were nominally healthy, though unrecorded immune exposures were likely present. The donor tested CMV seronegative, placing the donor among the 350 or so seronegative members of the cohort. A peripheral blood sample was provided by each donor, and peripheral blood mononuclear cells were used for TCR beta sequencing. Genomic DNA was extracted from the blood cell samples with the Qiagen DNeasy Blood Extraction Kit. The sequence derives from a young woman in good health and CMV-seronegative. Sequencing input: PBMCs. The V gene is TRBV29-1 and the J gene is TRBJ2-7, with a weak D call of TRBD1 (5 bases match). Read as DNA, the sequence is TGCAGCGTGGGGCCCGACAGTTACGAGCAGTACTTC. The translation is CSVGPDSYEQYF.